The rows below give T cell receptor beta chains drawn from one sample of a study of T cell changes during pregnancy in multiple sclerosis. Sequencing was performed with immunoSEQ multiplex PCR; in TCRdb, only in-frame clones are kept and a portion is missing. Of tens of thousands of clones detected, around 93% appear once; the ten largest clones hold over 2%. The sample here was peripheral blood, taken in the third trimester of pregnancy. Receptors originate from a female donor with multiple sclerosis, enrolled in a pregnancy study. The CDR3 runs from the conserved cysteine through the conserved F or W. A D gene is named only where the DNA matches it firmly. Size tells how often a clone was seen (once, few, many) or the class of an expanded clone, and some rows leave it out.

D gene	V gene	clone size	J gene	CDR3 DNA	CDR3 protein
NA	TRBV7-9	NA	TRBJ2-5	TGTGCCAGCAGCTTCTCCACCCAGCGGCGGAACGAAGAGACCCAGTACTTC	CASSFSTQRRNEETQYF
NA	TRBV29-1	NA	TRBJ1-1	TGCAGCGTTGGAAGGACAGACATGAACACTGAAGCTTTCTTT	CSVGRTDMNTEAFF
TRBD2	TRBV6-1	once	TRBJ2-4	TGTGCCAGCAGTGAAGGCCTAGCGGGGGGGCGAACAATGAAAAACATTCAGTACTTC	CASSEGLAGGRTMKNIQYF
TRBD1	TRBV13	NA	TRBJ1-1	TGTGCCAGCAGCTCGGACAGGCCGAGGAACACTGAAGCTTTCTTT	CASSSDRPRNTEAFF
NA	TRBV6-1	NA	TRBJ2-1	TGTGCCAGCTGTGTCAGGGTAATCGATGAGCAGTTCTTC	CASCVRVIDEQFF
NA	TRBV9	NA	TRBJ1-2	TGTGCCAGCAGCGTATCCAAGGGGCAATTGAATGGCTACACCTTC	CASSVSKGQLNGYTF
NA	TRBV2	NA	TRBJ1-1	TGTGCCAGCAGTCCAGATGGACATCCGAACACTGAAGCTTTCTTT	CASSPDGHPNTEAFF
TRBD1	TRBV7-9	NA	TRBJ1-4	TGTGCCAGCAGCCAGGGACAGGCTAATGAAAAACTGTTTTTT	CASSQGQANEKLFF
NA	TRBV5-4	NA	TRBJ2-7	TGTGCCAGCAGCTTCAAAGGGGCCTACGAGCAGTACTTC	CASSFKGAYEQYF
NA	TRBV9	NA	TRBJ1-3	TGTGCCAGCAGCACCCAGGGCTCTGGAAACACCATATATTTT	CASSTQGSGNTIYF
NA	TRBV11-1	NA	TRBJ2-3	TGTGCCAGCAGTGGTCGCGGGTCCGAGGATACGCAGTATTTT	CASSGRGSEDTQYF
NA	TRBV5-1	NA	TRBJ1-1	TGCGCCAGCAACTTGGAGTCCCACCCAGGGGCGCGGCCCGCAACTTTCTTT	CASNLESHPGARPATFF
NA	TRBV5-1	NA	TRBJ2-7	TGCGCCAGCGCGGGGGCGGGTGGGGAGCAGTACTTC	CASAGAGGEQYF
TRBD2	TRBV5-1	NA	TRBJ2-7	TGCGCCAGCAGGGCGGGGGGAACCTACGAGCAGTACTTC	CASRAGGTYEQYF
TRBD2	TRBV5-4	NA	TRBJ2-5	TGTGCCAGCAGCTTAAGAGCGGGGGGGATTGGAGAGACCCAGTACTTC	CASSLRAGGIGETQYF
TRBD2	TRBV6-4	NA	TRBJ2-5	TGTGCCAGCAGTGAAACCGGGGGGGGTCAAGAGACCCAGTACTTC	CASSETGGGQETQYF
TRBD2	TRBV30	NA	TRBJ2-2	TGTGCCTGGAGTGCGGGGGGGGCCGGGGAGCTGTTTTTT	CAWSAGGAGELFF
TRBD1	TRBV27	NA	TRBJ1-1	TGTGCCAGCAGTCCCGAGGACAGGCGGGACATGAACACTGAAGCTTTCTTT	CASSPEDRRDMNTEAFF
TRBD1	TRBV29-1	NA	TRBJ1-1	TGCAGCGTTTGGGACAGGGGGAACACTGAAGCTTTCTTT	CSVWDRGNTEAFF
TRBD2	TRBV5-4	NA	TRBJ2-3	TGTGCCAGCAGCTTGGGTTTGCGGGGGGGCCCCGCAGATACGCAGTATTTT	CASSLGLRGGPADTQYF
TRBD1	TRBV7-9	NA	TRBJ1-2	TGTGCCAGCAGCGGAAGGACAGGGATTAACTATGGCTACACCTTC	CASSGRTGINYGYTF
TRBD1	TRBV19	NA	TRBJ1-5	TGTGCCAGTAGTATAAGGGGACAGGCGAGGGGCAATCAGCCCCAGCATTTT	CASSIRGQARGNQPQHF
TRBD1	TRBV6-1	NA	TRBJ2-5	TGTGCCGGCAGGACAGGCCCAATCCAAGAGACCCAGTACTTC	CAGRTGPIQETQYF
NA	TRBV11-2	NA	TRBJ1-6	TGTGCCAGCAGCTCGGAGGACGGGGTCGAAATTTCACCCCTCCACTTT	CASSSEDGVEISPLHF
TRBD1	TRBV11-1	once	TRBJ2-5	TGTGCCAGCAGCTCCGGACAGGGTGAAGAGACCCAGTACTTC	CASSSGQGEETQYF
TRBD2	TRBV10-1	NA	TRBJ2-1	TGCGCCAGCAGCAGACTAGCGGGGGGAGACAATGAGCAGTTCTTC	CASSRLAGGDNEQFF
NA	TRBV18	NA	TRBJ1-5	TGTGCCAGCTCACCACCGGCAAGAGCGGATCAGCCCCAGCATTTT	CASSPPARADQPQHF
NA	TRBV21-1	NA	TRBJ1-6	TGTGCCAGCAAGATCGACAGGGTGGAAGGTAATTCACCCCTCCACTTT	CASKIDRVEGNSPLHF
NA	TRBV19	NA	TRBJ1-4	TGTGCCAGTAGTGGGAGTTCCGCAACTAATGAAAAACTGTTTTTT	CASSGSSATNEKLFF
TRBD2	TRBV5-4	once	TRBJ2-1	TGTGCCAGCAGCCCGGGACTACGCGGCTCCAATGAGCAGTTCTTC	CASSPGLRGSNEQFF
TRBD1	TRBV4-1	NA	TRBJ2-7	TGCGCCAGCAGCCAAGCGGACAGGGGCTCCTACGAGCAGTACTTC	CASSQADRGSYEQYF
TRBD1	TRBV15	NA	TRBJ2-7	TGTGCCACCAGCAGTTGGGGGACAGGGGCCTACGAGCAGTACTTC	CATSSWGTGAYEQYF
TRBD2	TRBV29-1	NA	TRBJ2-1	TGCAGCGCCCTAGCGGGACTAGCGGGCAATGAGCAGTTCTTC	CSALAGLAGNEQFF
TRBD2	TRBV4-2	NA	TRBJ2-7	TGTGCCAGCCGGTTTAGCGGGGCGCCAGAGTACGAGCAGTACTTC	CASRFSGAPEYEQYF
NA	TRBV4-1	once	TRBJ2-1	TGCGCCAGCAGCCAAGACCCGGCAGGGGATTTCGATGAGCAGTTCTTC	CASSQDPAGDFDEQFF
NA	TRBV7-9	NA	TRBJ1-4	TGTGCCAGTTCAGGGACTAATGAAAAACTGTTTTTT	CASSGTNEKLFF
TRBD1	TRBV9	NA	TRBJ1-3	TGTGCCAGCAGCCGGACAGGGCGTAACACCATATATTTT	CASSRTGRNTIYF
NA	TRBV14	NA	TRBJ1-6	TGTGCCAGCAGCCAAGCGGGTGGTGGTGATTCACCCCTCCACTTT	CASSQAGGGDSPLHF
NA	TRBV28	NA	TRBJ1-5	TGTGCCAGCAGTTTCAGCAGGGATCAGCCCCAGCATTTT	CASSFSRDQPQHF
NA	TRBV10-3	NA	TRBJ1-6	TGTGCCATCAGTGGGGCACAGGGCTCACCCCTCCACTTT	CAISGAQGSPLHF